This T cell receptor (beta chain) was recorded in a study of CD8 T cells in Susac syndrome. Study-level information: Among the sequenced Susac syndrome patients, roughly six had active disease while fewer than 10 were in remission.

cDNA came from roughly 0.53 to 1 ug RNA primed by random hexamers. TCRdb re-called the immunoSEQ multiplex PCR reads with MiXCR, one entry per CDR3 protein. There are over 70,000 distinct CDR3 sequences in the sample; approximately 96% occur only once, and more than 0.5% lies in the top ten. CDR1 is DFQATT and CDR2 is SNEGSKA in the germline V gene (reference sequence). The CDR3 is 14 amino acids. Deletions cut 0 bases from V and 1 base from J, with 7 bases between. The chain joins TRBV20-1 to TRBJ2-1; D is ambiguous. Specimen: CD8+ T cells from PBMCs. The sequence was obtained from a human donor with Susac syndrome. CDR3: CSARDRLSYNEQFF. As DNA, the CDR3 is TGCAGTGCTAGAGATCGCCTGTCCTACAATGAGCAGTTCTTC.